The rows below give T cell receptor beta chains drawn from one sample of a study of blood T cell repertoires in COVID-19. Measured with immunoSEQ multiplex PCR; TCRdb has only the in-frame clones, and not every one. This table has 120,000 to 150,000 clones, 84% appearing once. Specimen: PBMCs or T cells enriched from blood (not recorded which). These receptors originate from a man aged 45 to 65 in a cohort exposed to, infected with or recovered from COVID-19 (not recorded which). CDR3s include the opening cysteine and the closing phenylalanine or tryptophan. The order of the fields is J gene, V gene, CDR3 protein.

>TRBJ2-3|TRBV7-2
CASSLIGLAGGLGDTQYF
>TRBJ1-2|TRBV24-1
CATSDPDSEGIYGYTF
>TRBJ1-1|TRBV28
CASSLGLISLNTEAFF
>TRBJ2-7|TRBV19
CASSPGTPSEQYF
>TRBJ2-7|TRBV28
CASSFRAGGGEQYF
>TRBJ1-5|TRBV7-9
CASSPMTGKQPQHF
>TRBJ2-7|TRBV3-1/TRBV3-2
CASSPTGYEQYF
>TRBJ1-5|TRBV18
CASSGQEDQPQHF
>TRBJ1-1|TRBV7-9
CASSLDMNTEAFF
>TRBJ2-6|TRBV19
CASQKGAGIYSGANVLTF
>TRBJ2-7|TRBV2
CASRATGFYEQYF
>TRBJ1-6|TRBV19
CASSISSGDSPLHF
>TRBJ2-3|TRBV24-1
CATGDRRTDTQYF
>TRBJ2-5|TRBV5-1
CASSLGGTGKETQYF
>TRBJ1-5|TRBV10-2
CASIGSQGTDQPQHF
>TRBJ2-6|TRBV7-3
CASSQTTGAGANVLTF
>TRBJ2-2|TRBV19
CASSPTIAGVGTGELFF
>TRBJ2-1|TRBV4-1
CASSQEPGSYNEQFF
>TRBJ2-5|TRBV18
CASSPRLAVETQYF
>TRBJ1-2|TRBV5-4
CASRQGPANYGYTF
>TRBJ2-3|TRBV9
CASSVLRGGGDTQYF
>TRBJ2-6|TRBV29-1
CSAAPGSGANVLTF
>TRBJ1-4|TRBV15
CATSTTGGTNEKLFF
>TRBJ1-4|TRBV7-9
CASSFGSATNEKLFF
>TRBJ2-1|TRBV7-9
CASSPPGQGYNEQFF
>TRBJ1-4|TRBV5-1
CASSLSTGYEKLFF
>TRBJ1-1|TRBV10-3
CASKQGDSPGFSAFF
>TRBJ1-2|TRBV9
CASSAGVGGYTF
>TRBJ1-4|TRBV11-2
CASSLGDRVKEKLFF
>TRBJ1-1|TRBV6-1
CASSEAYGRGNTEAFF
>TRBJ1-1|TRBV19
CASSMGAGGPNTEAFF
>TRBJ2-3|TRBV12-3/TRBV12-4
CASSFHPDTQYF
>TRBJ2-7|TRBV9
CASSVGGQGLEYEQYF
>TRBJ1-1|TRBV28
CASSPSGGLNTEAFF
>TRBJ2-7|TRBV10-2
CASSTSGSSYEQYF
>TRBJ2-3|TRBV3-1/TRBV3-2
CASSQDWASAPVTTDTQYF
>TRBJ1-1|TRBV5-1
CASSFVKGDTEAFF
>TRBJ2-7|TRBV18
CASSLGVGQGPEQYF
>TRBJ1-1|TRBV30
CAWGIGGGNTEAFF
>TRBJ2-2|TRBV5-1
CASSLGLAQNTGELFF
>TRBJ2-3|TRBV2
CASSHPGQGRDPDTQYF
>TRBJ1-5|TRBV12-3/TRBV12-4
CASRGVLGQPQHF
>TRBJ1-6|TRBV11-2
CASSFLGQSNSPLHF
>TRBJ1-2|TRBV12-3/TRBV12-4
CASRSLGFNGYTF
>TRBJ2-2|TRBV29-1
CSVARLAGALANTGELFF
>TRBJ2-7|TRBV7-6
CASSSLRDRGGEQYF
>TRBJ1-4|TRBV14
CASSRAATNEKLFF
>TRBJ1-2|TRBV19
CASTPGPYGYTF